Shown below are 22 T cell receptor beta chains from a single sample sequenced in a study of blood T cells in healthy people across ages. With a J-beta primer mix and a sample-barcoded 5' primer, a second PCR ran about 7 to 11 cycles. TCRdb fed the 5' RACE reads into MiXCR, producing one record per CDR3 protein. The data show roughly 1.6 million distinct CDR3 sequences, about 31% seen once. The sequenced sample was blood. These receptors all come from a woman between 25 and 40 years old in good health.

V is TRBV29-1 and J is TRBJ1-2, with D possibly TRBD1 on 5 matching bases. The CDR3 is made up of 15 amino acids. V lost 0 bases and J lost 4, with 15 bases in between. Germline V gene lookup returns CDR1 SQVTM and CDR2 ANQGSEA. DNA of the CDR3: TGCAGCGTTGAAGAATCATCAACAGGAATCTATGGCTACACCTTC. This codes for CSVEESSTGIYGYTF. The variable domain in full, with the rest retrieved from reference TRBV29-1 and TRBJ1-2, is SAVISQKPSRDICQRGTSLTIQCQVDSQVTMMFWYRQQPGQSLTLIATANQGSEATYESGFVIDKFPISRPNLTFSTLTVSNMSPEDSSIYLCSVEESSTGIYGYTFGSGTRLTVV.

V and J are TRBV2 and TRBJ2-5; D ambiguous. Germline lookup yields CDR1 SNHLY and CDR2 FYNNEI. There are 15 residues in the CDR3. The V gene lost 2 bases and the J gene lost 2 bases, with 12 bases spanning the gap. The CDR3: CASSERDSVQETQYF. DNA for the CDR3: TGTGCCAGCAGTGAACGTGACTCAGTACAAGAGACCCAGTACTTC.

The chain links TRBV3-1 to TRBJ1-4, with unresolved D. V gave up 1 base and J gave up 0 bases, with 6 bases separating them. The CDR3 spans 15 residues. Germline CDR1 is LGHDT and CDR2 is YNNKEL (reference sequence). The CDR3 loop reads CASSQGVSTNEKLFF. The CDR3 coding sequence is TGTGCCAGCAGCCAAGGTGTGTCAACTAATGAAAAACTGTTTTTT.

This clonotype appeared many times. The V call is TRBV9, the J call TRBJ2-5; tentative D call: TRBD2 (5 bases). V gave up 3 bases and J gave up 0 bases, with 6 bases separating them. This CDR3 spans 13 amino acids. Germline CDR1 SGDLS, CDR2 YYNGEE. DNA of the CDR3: TGTGCCAGCAGCGCCGGGAACCAAGAGACCCAGTACTTC. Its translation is CASSAGNQETQYF.

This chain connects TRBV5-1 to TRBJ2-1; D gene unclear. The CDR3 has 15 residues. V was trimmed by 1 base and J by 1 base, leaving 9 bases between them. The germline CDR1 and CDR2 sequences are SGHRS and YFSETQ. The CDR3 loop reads CASSLLDPSYNEQFF. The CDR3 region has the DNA TGCGCCAGCAGCTTGCTGGACCCTTCCTACAATGAGCAGTTCTTC.

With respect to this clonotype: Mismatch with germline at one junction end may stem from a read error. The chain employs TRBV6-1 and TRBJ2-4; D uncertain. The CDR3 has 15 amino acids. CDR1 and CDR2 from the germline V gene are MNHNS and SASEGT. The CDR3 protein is CATKREQLAKNTQYF. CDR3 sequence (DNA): TGTGCCACCAAAAGGGAACAGTTAGCCAAAAACACTCAGTACTTC.

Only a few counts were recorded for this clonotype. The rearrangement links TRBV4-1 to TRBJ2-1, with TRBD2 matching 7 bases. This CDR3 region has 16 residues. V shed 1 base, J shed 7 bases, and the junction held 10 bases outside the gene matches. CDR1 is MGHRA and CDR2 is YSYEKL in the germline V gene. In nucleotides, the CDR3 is TGCGCCAGCAGCCAAGGTTTACCAGCGGGATTTAATGAGCAGTTCTTC. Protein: CASSQGLPAGFNEQFF.

The CDR3 nucleotides are TGTGCCAGCAGCCAAGATTGGTCTAGCGGGATGGATACGCAGTATTTT. Translated, it gives CASSQDWSSGMDTQYF. V usage is TRBV14 and J usage is TRBJ2-3; 9 nucleotides agree with TRBD2. The CDR3 is made up of 16 amino acids. Trimming removed 0 bases from V and 6 bases from J; junction bases left unmatched: 7. CDR1 SGHDN and CDR2 FVKESK come from the germline V gene. The whole variable domain, remainder taken from reference TRBV14 and TRBJ2-3, is EAGVTQFPSHSVIEKGQTVTLRCDPISGHDNLYWYRRVMGKEIKFLLHFVKESKQDESGMPNNRFLAERTGGTYSTLKVQPAELEDSGVYFCASSQDWSSGMDTQYFGPGTRLTVL.

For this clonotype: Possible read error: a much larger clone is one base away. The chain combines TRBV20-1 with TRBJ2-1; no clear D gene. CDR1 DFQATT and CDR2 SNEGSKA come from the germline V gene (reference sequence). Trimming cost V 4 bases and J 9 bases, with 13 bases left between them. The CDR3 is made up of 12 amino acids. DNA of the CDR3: TGCAGTGCTACGTGGGTAAGAGGTGAGCAGTTCTTC. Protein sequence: CSATWVRGEQFF.

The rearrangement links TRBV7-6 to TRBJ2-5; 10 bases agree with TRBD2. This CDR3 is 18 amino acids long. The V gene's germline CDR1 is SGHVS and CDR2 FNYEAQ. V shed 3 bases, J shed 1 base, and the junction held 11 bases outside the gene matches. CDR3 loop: CASSFLERGGESQETQYF. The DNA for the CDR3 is TGTGCCAGCAGCTTCCTGGAGCGGGGGGGCGAGAGCCAAGAGACCCAGTACTTC.

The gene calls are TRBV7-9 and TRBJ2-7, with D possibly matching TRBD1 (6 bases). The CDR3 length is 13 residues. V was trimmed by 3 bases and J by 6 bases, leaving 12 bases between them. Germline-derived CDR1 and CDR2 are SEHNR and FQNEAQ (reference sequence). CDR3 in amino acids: CASSLETGREQYF. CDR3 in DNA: TGTGCCAGCAGCTTGGAGACAGGTCGCGAGCAGTACTTC. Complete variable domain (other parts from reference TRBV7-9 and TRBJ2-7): DTGVSQNPRHKITKRGQNVTFRCDPISEHNRLYWYRQTLGQGPEFLTYFQNEAQLEKSRLLSDRFSAERPKGSFSTLEIQRTEQGDSAMYLCASSLETGREQYFGPGTRLTVT.

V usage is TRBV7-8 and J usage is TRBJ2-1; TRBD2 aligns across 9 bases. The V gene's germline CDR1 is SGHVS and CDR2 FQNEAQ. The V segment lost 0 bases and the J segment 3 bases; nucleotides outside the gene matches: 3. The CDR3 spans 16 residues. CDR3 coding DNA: TGTGCCAGCAGCTTAGCTAGGACTAGCGACTACAATGAGCAGTTCTTC. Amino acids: CASSLARTSDYNEQFF.

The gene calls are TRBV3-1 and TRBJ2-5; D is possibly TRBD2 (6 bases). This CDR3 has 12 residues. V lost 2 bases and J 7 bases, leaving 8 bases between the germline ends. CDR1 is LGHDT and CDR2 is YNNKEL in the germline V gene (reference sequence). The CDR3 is CASSQRRGTQYF. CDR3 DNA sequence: TGTGCCAGCAGCCAACGGCGGGGGACCCAGTACTTC.

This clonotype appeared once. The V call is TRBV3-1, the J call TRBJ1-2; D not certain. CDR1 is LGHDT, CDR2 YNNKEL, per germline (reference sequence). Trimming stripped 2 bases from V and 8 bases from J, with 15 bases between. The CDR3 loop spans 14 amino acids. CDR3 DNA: TGTGCCAGCAGCCAACCACAAGGTGGGTCCGGCTACACCTTC. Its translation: CASSQPQGGSGYTF.

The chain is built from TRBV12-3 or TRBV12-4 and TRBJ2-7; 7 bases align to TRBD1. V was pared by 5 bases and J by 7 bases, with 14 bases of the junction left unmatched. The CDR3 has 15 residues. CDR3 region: CASSVSGGIYNEQYF. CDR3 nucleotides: TGTGCCAGCAGTGTGTCAGGGGGAATCTACAATGAGCAGTACTTC.

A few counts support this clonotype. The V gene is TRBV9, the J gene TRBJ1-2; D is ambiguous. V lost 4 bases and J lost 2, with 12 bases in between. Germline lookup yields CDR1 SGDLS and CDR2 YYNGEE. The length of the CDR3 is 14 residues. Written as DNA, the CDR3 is TGTGCCAGCAGCCCTAGACTGAAGAACTATGGCTACACCTTC. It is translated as CASSPRLKNYGYTF.

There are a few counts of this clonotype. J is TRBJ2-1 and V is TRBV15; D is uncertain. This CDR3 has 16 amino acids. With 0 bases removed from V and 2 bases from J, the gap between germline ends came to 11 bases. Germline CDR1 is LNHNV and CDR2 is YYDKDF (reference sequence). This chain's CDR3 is CATSRDPEETYNEQFF. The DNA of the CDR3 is TGTGCCACCAGCAGAGATCCCGAAGAAACCTACAATGAGCAGTTCTTC.

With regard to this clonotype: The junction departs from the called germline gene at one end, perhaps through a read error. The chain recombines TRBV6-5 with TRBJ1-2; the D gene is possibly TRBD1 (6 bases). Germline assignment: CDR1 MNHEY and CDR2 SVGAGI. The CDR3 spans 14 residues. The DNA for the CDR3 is TGTGCCAGCAGTTACGGAGGACAGCCCTATGGCCACACCTTC. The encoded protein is CASSYGGQPYGHTF.

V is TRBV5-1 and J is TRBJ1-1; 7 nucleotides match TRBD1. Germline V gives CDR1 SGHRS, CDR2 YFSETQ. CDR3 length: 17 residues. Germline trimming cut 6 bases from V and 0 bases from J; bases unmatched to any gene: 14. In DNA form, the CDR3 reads TGCGCCAGCACAATAACAGGGGTCGGAAAGATGAACACTGAAGCTTTCTTT. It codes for CASTITGVGKMNTEAFF. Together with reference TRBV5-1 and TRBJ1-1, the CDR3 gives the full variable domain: KAGVTQTPRYLIKTRGQQVTLSCSPISGHRSVSWYQQTPGQGLQFLFEYFSETQRNKGNFPGRFSGRQFSNSRSEMNVSTLELGDSALYLCASTITGVGKMNTEAFFGQGTRLTVV.

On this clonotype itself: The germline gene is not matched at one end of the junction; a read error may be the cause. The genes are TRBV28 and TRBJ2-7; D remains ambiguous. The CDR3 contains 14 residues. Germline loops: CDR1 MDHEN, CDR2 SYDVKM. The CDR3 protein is CASRLFGKGYEQYF. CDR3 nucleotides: TGTGCCAGCAGGTTATTCGGCAAGGGCTACGAGCAGTACTTC.

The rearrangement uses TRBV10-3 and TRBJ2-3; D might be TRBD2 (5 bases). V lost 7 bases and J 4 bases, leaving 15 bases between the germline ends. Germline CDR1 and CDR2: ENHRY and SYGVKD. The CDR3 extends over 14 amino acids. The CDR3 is CAINPGSYADTQYF. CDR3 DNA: TGTGCCATCAACCCGGGATCCTACGCAGATACGCAGTATTTT.

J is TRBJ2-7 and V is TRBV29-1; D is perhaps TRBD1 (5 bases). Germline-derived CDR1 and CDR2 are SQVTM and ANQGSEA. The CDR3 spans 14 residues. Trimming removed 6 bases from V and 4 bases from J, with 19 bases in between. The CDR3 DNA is TGCAGCGTGACTGTCAACGGACAAGGGTACGAGCAGTACTTC. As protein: CSVTVNGQGYEQYF.